This entry features one T cell receptor (beta chain) sequence. Its cognate antigen has yet to be identified. The sample holds no much larger clone one base away, and base qualities are not on file. Sample treatment or condition, as interpreted from the label and publication: roughly nine-day PBMC culture with coronavirus spike peptide pools or control peptides (ViraFEST assay). The study used the ViraFEST assay, which expanded antigen-specific T cells with peptide pools and then identified expanded clonotypes by TCR sequencing. The positive SARS-CoV-2 PCR tests of the convalescent patients were dated from March to December 2020, before the Alpha, Beta and Delta variants emerged in the United States. PBMCs were cultured at approximately 2 million per well in IMDM supplemented with approximately 5.4% human AB serum and 8.5 to 10 IU/ml IL-2, with about 9 ug/ml peptide pools added. On days 3 and 7, half of the culture medium was replaced with fresh IL-2-containing medium. CD4+ T cells were isolated after approximately ten days of culture through negative selection using the EasySep CD4+ T cell isolation kit. Ficoll-Paque Plus gradient centrifugation was used to isolate PBMCs from whole blood, and the isolated PBMCs were then either used fresh or cryopreserved at -140C. Triplicate wells were generally used for each culture condition.

The sample is drawn from a study of vaccination and CD4 T cells after COVID-19 (dated by TCRdb to between 2021 and 2024). In terms of the full investigation: Every convalescent patient had a positive nasal swab PCR test for SARS-CoV-2, with mild disease in 8 to 10 patients and severe disease in one. For stimulating the cultures, overlapping spike peptide pools were used, derived from SARS-CoV-2 as well as from the common cold coronaviruses HCoV-NL63, HCoV-OC43 and HCoV-229E. Participants got two doses of the Pfizer-BioNTech BNT162b2 vaccine (n=8) or two doses of the Moderna mRNA-1273 vaccine (n=2). The spike-specific CD4+ TCR repertoire was compared before and after mRNA vaccination in fewer than eleven COVID-19 convalescent patients and a few infection-naive healthy vaccine recipients. Post-COVID blood samples were collected from convalescent patients a median of approximately 100 days after diagnosis, with a range of roughly 30 to 161 days. Six males and four females were included in the convalescent cohort, with two Hispanic individuals, seven Caucasians, two Asians and one multiracial person represented. The time from the second vaccine dose to post-vaccine blood sampling had a median of roughly 72 days and ranged from roughly 12 to 241 days. Control cultures received a CEFX viral epitope pool as the positive control, an HIV-1 Nef peptide pool as the negative control, or no peptide.

Findings and caveats that apply to the study as a whole: The median number of SARS-CoV-2-reactive clonotypes rose from 20 to 25 after infection to 35 to 45 after vaccination, but the change was not significant. Of the vaccine-specific clones in convalescent patients, 304 of 307, or nearly all, reacted only to SARS-CoV-2 spike and did not cross-react with common cold coronaviruses. Relatively few convalescent patients were included in the study, and early timepoints after natural infection were not analyzed. In convalescent patients, a median around 83% of post-vaccine SARS-CoV-2-reactive clones were detected only after vaccination, and vaccine-specific priming was suggested by this finding.

Library preparation used PCR. TCR sequencing of DNA from cultured CD4+ T cells used the Oncomine TCR Beta short-read assay at the Johns Hopkins FTIC core. Genomic DNA was extracted from the cultured CD4+ T cells with the QIAamp micro DNA kit. Oncomine TCR Beta libraries from cultured CD4+ T cells were pooled with unique dual indexes and sequenced on an Illumina iSeq 100. The published analysis was carried out like this. Non-productive sequences were filtered out, and CDR3s that did not start with C, did not end with F or W, or were shorter than 7 amino acids were discarded. The MANAFEST web application identified antigen-specific clonotypes by comparing peptide-stimulated wells against reference wells and other culture wells. An FDR below 0.05, an odds ratio above 5, and a productive frequency above 0.1% in at least two of three replicate wells were required for clones to be considered positive. A clonotype was classed as cross-reactive if the clonotype showed significant expansion both in SARS-CoV-2 spike wells and in at least one common cold coronavirus spike condition. Levenshtein distances (stringdist) and unrooted phylogenetic trees (ape) in R version 3.6.1 were used to assess CDR3 homology. The public reads were quality trimmed at Q25 with fastp and then assembled into clones with MiXCR by TCRdb, keeping productive beta chains. CDR3 protein duplicates are merged, each entry listing the most common genes and DNA. Clone size and V and J calls follow TCRdb, not the original study. This sample gives about 11,000 distinct CDR3 sequences in total; almost 65% of them show up just once. Of the sample, 30% to 35% is held by the ten largest clones.

Based on the germline V gene (reference sequence), the CDR1 and CDR2 sequences are DFQATT and SNEGSKA. Deletion took 6 bases off V and 0 bases off J, with a span of 17 bases between the germline ends. Counted from cysteine to phenylalanine, this CDR3 has 15 amino acids. Only the CDR3 part of the read is kept: 45 bases, read in frame from the first base. This TCR derives from a human donor who had recovered from COVID-19. The sequence joins TRBV20-1 to TRBJ1-1, and possibly TRBD1, on 5 matching bases. The sequenced sample consisted of CD4+ T cells from blood, cultured in vitro. The sequence in DNA is TGCAGTGCCCCTCAGGGAACGTTAATGAACACTGAAGCTTTCTTT. The resulting protein is CSAPQGTLMNTEAFF.